This T cell receptor beta chain was observed in a study of T-cell memory formation after mild COVID-19. Notes on the study in general: That cross-reactive memory joined was suggested by some responding clones appearing in pre-infection memory. Of the contracting clones, CD4+ ones lay mainly in CM and EM, and CD8+ ones in EMRA. A second wave expanding day 15 to 37 was CD4+-biased; contracting clones were balanced.

In its sample, this clonotype was seen a few times. The antigen remains undetermined. V was cut by 6 bases and J by 8 bases, with 11 bases left in between. The CDR3 has 11 residues. Germline CDR1 reads SGHDT; CDR2 reads YYEEEE. The 5'RACE method, run with constant-segment primers, produced TCR alpha and TCR beta cDNA libraries (carrying sample barcodes and UMIs). MiXCR, applied by TCRdb to the 5' RACE reads, yields one record per CDR3 protein. The sample includes around 340,000 distinct CDR3 sequences, around 21% seen only once; the top ten take 9.5% to 15%. This TCR was recovered from an adult woman who had mild COVID-19 (a few samples of this study predate the infection). Cell type and time point are not known. V gene TRBV5-6 combines with J gene TRBJ1-1; D is perhaps TRBD1 (6 bases). What was sequenced was PBMCs or a T cell subset sorted from them (not recorded which). The CDR3 reads CASTWGAEAFF. The CDR3 DNA follows: TGTGCCAGCACCTGGGGGGCGGAAGCTTTCTTT.